The rows below give T cell receptor beta chains drawn from one sample of a study of cytomegalovirus exposure and HLA in healthy donors. The protocol was immunoSEQ multiplex PCR, while the TCRdb copy is restricted to in-frame clones and leaves out a portion. In the table there are some 61,000 clones, 70% to 90% of which are singletons. What was sequenced was PBMCs. Every receptor here comes from a human donor in good health. Each CDR3 is given with its conserved first and last residue. Fields, in order: D gene, clone size, CDR3 length, J gene, V gene, CDR3 DNA, CDR3 protein. D genes are given only for firm matches. Clone size appears in some rows only: once, few, many, or a class for an expanded clone.

.,.,13,TRBJ2-1,TRBV5-4,TGTGCCAGCAGACAGGACTCCTACAATGAGCAGTTCTTC,CASRQDSYNEQFF
TRBD1,.,14,TRBJ1-4,TRBV6-6,TGTGCCAGCAGGACGACAGGGGTAGATGAAAAACTGTTTTTT,CASRTTGVDEKLFF
TRBD1,.,16,TRBJ1-5,TRBV28,TGTGCCAGCAGTTTATACCGGACAGGGGGCAATCAGCCCCAGCATTTT,CASSLYRTGGNQPQHF
TRBD2,.,16,TRBJ2-2,TRBV2,TGTGCCAGCAGTGTACTAGCGGGGGGGTTCACCGGGGAGCTGTTTTTT,CASSVLAGGFTGELFF
.,.,14,TRBJ2-7,TRBV19,TGTGCCAGTAGTATTTCGAGCTTCTCCTACGAGCAGTACTTC,CASSISSFSYEQYF
.,few,13,TRBJ1-5,TRBV10-2,TGCGCGACCACACAGGGAGTGGATCAGCCCCAGCATTTT,CATTQGVDQPQHF
.,.,13,TRBJ1-6,TRBV6-5,TGTGCCTCTTCCACAGATGGTAATTCACCCCTCCACTTT,CASSTDGNSPLHF
TRBD2,.,13,TRBJ2-7,TRBV7-9,TGTGCCAGCACCCGCGGGGGAGTGAGCGAGCAGTACTTC,CASTRGGVSEQYF
.,.,13,TRBJ1-2,TRBV7-2,TGTGCCAGCAGCTTAGCTCCTAACTATGGCTACCCCTTC,CASSLAPNYGYPF
.,few,13,TRBJ1-5,TRBV2,TGTGCCAGCCAATCAGGGAGGAATCAGCCCCAGCATTTT,CASQSGRNQPQHF
.,.,14,TRBJ2-7,TRBV19,TGTGCCAGTAGCCTACAGGCGTTCTCCTACGAGCAGTACTTC,CASSLQAFSYEQYF
TRBD2,.,17,TRBJ2-5,TRBV9,TGTGCCAGCAGCGTAGTAGGTGGGACTAGCGGAGGGGAGACCCAGTACTTC,CASSVVGGTSGGETQYF
TRBD2,.,16,TRBJ2-1,TRBV7-2,TGTGCCAGCAGCCGTACTAGCGGGGGCACCTACAATGAGCAGTTCTTC,CASSRTSGGTYNEQFF
.,.,13,TRBJ1-5,TRBV16,TGTGCCAGCAGCCAATGGGGGAGGCAGCCCCAGCATTTT,CASSQWGRQPQHF
.,.,14,TRBJ2-5,TRBV7-9,TGTGCCAGCAGCTTATCCAGCGGAAAAGAGACCCAGTACTTC,CASSLSSGKETQYF